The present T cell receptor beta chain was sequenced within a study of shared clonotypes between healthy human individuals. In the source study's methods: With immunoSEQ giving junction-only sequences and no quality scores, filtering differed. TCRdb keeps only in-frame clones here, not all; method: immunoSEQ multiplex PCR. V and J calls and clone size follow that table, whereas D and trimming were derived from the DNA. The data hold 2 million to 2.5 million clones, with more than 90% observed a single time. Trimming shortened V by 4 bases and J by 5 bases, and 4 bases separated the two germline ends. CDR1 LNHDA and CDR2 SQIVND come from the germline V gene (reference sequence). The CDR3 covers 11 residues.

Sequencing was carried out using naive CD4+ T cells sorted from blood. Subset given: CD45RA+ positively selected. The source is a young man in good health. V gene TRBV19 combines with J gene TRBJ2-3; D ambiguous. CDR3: CASSSRDTQYF. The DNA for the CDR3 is TGTGCCAGTAGTAGTAGAGATACGCAGTATTTT.